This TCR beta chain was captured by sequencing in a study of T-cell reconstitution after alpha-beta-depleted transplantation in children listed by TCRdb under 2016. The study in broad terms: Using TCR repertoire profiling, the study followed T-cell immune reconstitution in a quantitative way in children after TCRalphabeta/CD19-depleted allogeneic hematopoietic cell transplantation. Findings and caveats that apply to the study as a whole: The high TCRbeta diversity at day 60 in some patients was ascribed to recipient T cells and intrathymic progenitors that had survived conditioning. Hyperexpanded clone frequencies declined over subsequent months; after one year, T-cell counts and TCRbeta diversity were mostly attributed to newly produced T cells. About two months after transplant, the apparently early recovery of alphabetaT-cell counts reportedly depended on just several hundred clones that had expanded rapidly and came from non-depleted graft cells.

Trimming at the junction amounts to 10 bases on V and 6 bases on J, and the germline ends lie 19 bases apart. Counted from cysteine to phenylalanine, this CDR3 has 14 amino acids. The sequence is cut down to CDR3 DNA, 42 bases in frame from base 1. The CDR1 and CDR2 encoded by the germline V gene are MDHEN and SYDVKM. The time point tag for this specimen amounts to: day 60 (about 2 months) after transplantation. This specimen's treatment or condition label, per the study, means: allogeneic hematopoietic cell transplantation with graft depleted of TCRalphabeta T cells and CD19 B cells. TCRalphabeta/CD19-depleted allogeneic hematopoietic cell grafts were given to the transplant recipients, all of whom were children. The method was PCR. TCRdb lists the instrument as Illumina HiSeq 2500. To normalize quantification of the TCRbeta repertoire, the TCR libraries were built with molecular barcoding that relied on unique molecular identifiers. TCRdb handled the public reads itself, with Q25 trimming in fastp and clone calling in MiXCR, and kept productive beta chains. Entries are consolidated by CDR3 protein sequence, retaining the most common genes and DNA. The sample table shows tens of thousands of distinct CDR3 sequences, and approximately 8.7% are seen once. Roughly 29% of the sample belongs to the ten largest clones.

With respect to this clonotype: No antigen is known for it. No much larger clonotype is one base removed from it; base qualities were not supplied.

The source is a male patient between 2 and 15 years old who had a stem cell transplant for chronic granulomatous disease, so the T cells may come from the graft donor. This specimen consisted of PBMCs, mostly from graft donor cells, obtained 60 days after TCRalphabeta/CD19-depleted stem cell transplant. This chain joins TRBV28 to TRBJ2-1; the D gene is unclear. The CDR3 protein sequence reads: CAIGSGLLGNEQFF. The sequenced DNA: TGTGCCATCGGCTCCGGGCTCCTCGGCAATGAGCAGTTCTTC.